Listed below are T cell receptor beta chains from one sample, sequenced in a study of OX40 agonist ivuxolimab in advanced cancers. Clones were read by immunoSEQ multiplex PCR, and TCRdb kept only the in-frame ones, dropping some. The sample comprises more than 45,000 clones, 65% to 90% of which are singletons, and nearly 0.9% rests with the top ten. Sequences were derived from CD4+ or CD8+ T cells sorted from blood, sampled in a trial of the OX40 agonist ivuxolimab. These receptors were taken from an adult with an advanced solid tumor such as melanoma, head and neck, liver or kidney cancer. Both conserved end residues are part of each CDR3. Each record gives: CDR3 DNA, CDR3 protein, D gene, J gene, V gene, clone size. D genes are given only for firm matches. The size entry is marked missing in some rows and otherwise reads once, few, many or a size class.

cdr3_nt: TGTGCCAGCAGTTCACCGGGACGGAGAACTCTTGGGGAGACCCAGTACTTC
cdr3_aa: CASSSPGRRTLGETQYF
d_call: .
j_call: TRBJ2-5
v_call: TRBV28
clone_size: few

cdr3_nt: TGTGCCAGCTCACTCACGACAGGTTTCACTGAAGCTTTCTTT
cdr3_aa: CASSLTTGFTEAFF
d_call: .
j_call: TRBJ1-1
v_call: TRBV18
clone_size: .

cdr3_nt: TGTGCCAGCAGTTACTTGGCAGGTATCGCCTACAATGAGCAGTTCTTC
cdr3_aa: CASSYLAGIAYNEQFF
d_call: .
j_call: TRBJ2-1
v_call: TRBV6-5
clone_size: .

cdr3_nt: TGCGCCAGCAGCTTGGCCCCGACAGGCTCCAATTCACCCCTCCACTTT
cdr3_aa: CASSLAPTGSNSPLHF
d_call: .
j_call: TRBJ1-6
v_call: TRBV5-1
clone_size: .

cdr3_nt: TGTGCCAGCAGCTTAGCGGGGGGAAGAATCTACGAGCAGTACTTC
cdr3_aa: CASSLAGGRIYEQYF
d_call: .
j_call: TRBJ2-7
v_call: TRBV7-8
clone_size: .

cdr3_nt: TGTGCCAGCAGTTACGGCAGGGCTGAGTCCTACGAGCAGTACTTC
cdr3_aa: CASSYGRAESYEQYF
d_call: .
j_call: TRBJ2-7
v_call: TRBV6-5
clone_size: .

cdr3_nt: TGTGCCACCCGGTGGGAGGGGTCGACCTACGAGCAGTACTTC
cdr3_aa: CATRWEGSTYEQYF
d_call: TRBD2
j_call: TRBJ2-7
v_call: TRBV6-5
clone_size: .

cdr3_nt: TGTGCCAGCAGTGAAGCCGCATTCTCCGACAGGGTTGGGGCCCAGCATTTT
cdr3_aa: CASSEAAFSDRVGAQHF
d_call: TRBD1
j_call: TRBJ1-5
v_call: TRBV6-1
clone_size: .

cdr3_nt: TGTGCCAGCAGCTTGGGACAGCTCTCCTTCACAGATACGCAGTATTTT
cdr3_aa: CASSLGQLSFTDTQYF
d_call: TRBD1
j_call: TRBJ2-3
v_call: TRBV7-6
clone_size: once

cdr3_nt: TGTGCCAGCAGTAAAGCGGGGGTAAGCTCTGGGGCCAACGTCCTGACTTTC
cdr3_aa: CASSKAGVSSGANVLTF
d_call: TRBD2
j_call: TRBJ2-6
v_call: TRBV2
clone_size: .

cdr3_nt: TGTGCCAGCAGCAAACTAGCGGGGGTGCAGGGAACGCAGTATTTT
cdr3_aa: CASSKLAGVQGTQYF
d_call: TRBD2
j_call: TRBJ2-3
v_call: TRBV7-2
clone_size: .

cdr3_nt: TGTGCCAGCTCACCACGGGGAAAGAACGGTGAAGCTTTCTTT
cdr3_aa: CASSPRGKNGEAFF
d_call: .
j_call: TRBJ1-1
v_call: TRBV18
clone_size: few

cdr3_nt: TGTGCCAGCAATAGGGCCGGTTCTAGCACAGATACGCAGTATTTT
cdr3_aa: CASNRAGSSTDTQYF
d_call: .
j_call: TRBJ2-3
v_call: TRBV2
clone_size: .

cdr3_nt: TGTGCCAACCACGTCCCGGGGGTCGGCTATGGCTACACCTTC
cdr3_aa: CANHVPGVGYGYTF
d_call: .
j_call: TRBJ1-2
v_call: TRBV2
clone_size: .

cdr3_nt: TGTGCCAGCAGACCTCGACCCCCTGGGAATGAGCAGTTCTTC
cdr3_aa: CASRPRPPGNEQFF
d_call: .
j_call: TRBJ2-1
v_call: TRBV28
clone_size: .

cdr3_nt: TGTGCAAGTCGCACCCATCGTAGCGGGAGGGCCTGCCACAATGAGCAGTTCTTC
cdr3_aa: CASRTHRSGRACHNEQFF
d_call: .
j_call: TRBJ2-1
v_call: TRBV12-2
clone_size: .

cdr3_nt: TGTGCCCTCCCAGGCCTACAAGAGACCCAGTACTTC
cdr3_aa: CALPGLQETQYF
d_call: .
j_call: TRBJ2-5
v_call: TRBV28
clone_size: few

cdr3_nt: TGTGCCAGCAGCCCACGCGGGCCAGACGAGCAGTACTTC
cdr3_aa: CASSPRGPDEQYF
d_call: .
j_call: TRBJ2-7
v_call: TRBV7-9
clone_size: .

cdr3_nt: TGTGCCAGCATTAGACAGGTATCCACCGGGGAGCTGTTTTTT
cdr3_aa: CASIRQVSTGELFF
d_call: .
j_call: TRBJ2-2
v_call: TRBV6-1
clone_size: .

cdr3_nt: TGTGCCATCAGATTGAACTTGGGGCAGGTAGGGCAGTTCTTC
cdr3_aa: CAIRLNLGQVGQFF
d_call: .
j_call: TRBJ2-1
v_call: TRBV10-3
clone_size: .

cdr3_nt: TGTGCCAGCACTATACGGGGATTCACCGGGGAGCTGTTTTTT
cdr3_aa: CASTIRGFTGELFF
d_call: .
j_call: TRBJ2-2
v_call: TRBV6-5
clone_size: .

cdr3_nt: TGTGCCAGTAGTACAATAGGGGCAGGCGGCCTCTCTGGAAACACCATATATTTT
cdr3_aa: CASSTIGAGGLSGNTIYF
d_call: .
j_call: TRBJ1-3
v_call: TRBV19
clone_size: .

cdr3_nt: TGCGCCAGCAGTGAGTGGAAGGGCTTAAGCTCCTACGAGCAGTACTTC
cdr3_aa: CASSEWKGLSSYEQYF
d_call: .
j_call: TRBJ2-7
v_call: TRBV10-2
clone_size: .

cdr3_nt: TGTGCCAGCAGTTCCGGGACAGGGAGTTCCCAGTACTTC
cdr3_aa: CASSSGTGSSQYF
d_call: TRBD1
j_call: TRBJ2-5
v_call: TRBV11-2
clone_size: .

cdr3_nt: TGTGCCAGCAGTTTGGTGTCGTATAGCAATCAGCCCCAGCATTTT
cdr3_aa: CASSLVSYSNQPQHF
d_call: .
j_call: TRBJ1-5
v_call: TRBV28
clone_size: .

cdr3_nt: TGTGCCACCTCCGAACTAGCGGCCTTCCCCACCGGGGAGCTGTTTTTT
cdr3_aa: CATSELAAFPTGELFF
d_call: TRBD2
j_call: TRBJ2-2
v_call: TRBV15
clone_size: .

cdr3_nt: TGCGCCAGCAGCCAAGATAGGGGCAGTCGGGACACCGGGGAGCTGTTTTTT
cdr3_aa: CASSQDRGSRDTGELFF
d_call: .
j_call: TRBJ2-2
v_call: TRBV4-1
clone_size: .

cdr3_nt: TGTGCCAGCAGCAAGGGACTAGATAACGGGGAGCTGTTTTTT
cdr3_aa: CASSKGLDNGELFF
d_call: TRBD2
j_call: TRBJ2-2
v_call: TRBV2
clone_size: .

cdr3_nt: TGTGCCAGCAGCCCCCACCGGCGGACAGGGCCCAATCAGCCCCAGCATTTT
cdr3_aa: CASSPHRRTGPNQPQHF
d_call: TRBD1
j_call: TRBJ1-5
v_call: TRBV7-8
clone_size: .

cdr3_nt: TGTGCCAGCAGTTGGACAGGGGGCGAAGAGACCCAGTACTTC
cdr3_aa: CASSWTGGEETQYF
d_call: TRBD1
j_call: TRBJ2-5
v_call: TRBV28
clone_size: few

cdr3_nt: TGTGCCAGCAACAAGCAAGGCGAGCTGTTTTTT
cdr3_aa: CASNKQGELFF
d_call: .
j_call: TRBJ2-2
v_call: TRBV21-1
clone_size: .

cdr3_nt: TGTGCCAGCTGGGAAATGACAGGGGGCCGCTCCTACGAGCAGTACTTC
cdr3_aa: CASWEMTGGRSYEQYF
d_call: TRBD1
j_call: TRBJ2-7
v_call: TRBV27
clone_size: .

cdr3_nt: TGTGCCAGCAGTTCCGGACTAGCGGGAGGTACCTACGAGCAGTACTTC
cdr3_aa: CASSSGLAGGTYEQYF
d_call: TRBD2
j_call: TRBJ2-7
v_call: TRBV6-5
clone_size: .

cdr3_nt: TGTGCCATCAAGGGTAGCGGGAGGATCACCGGGGAGCTGTTTTTT
cdr3_aa: CAIKGSGRITGELFF
d_call: TRBD2
j_call: TRBJ2-2
v_call: TRBV10-3
clone_size: once

cdr3_nt: TGTGCCAGCAGTTACTCCCTAAACTATGGCTACACCTTC
cdr3_aa: CASSYSLNYGYTF
d_call: .
j_call: TRBJ1-2
v_call: TRBV6-6
clone_size: .

cdr3_nt: TGTGCCAGCAGTGAAGAGACATTGAAGTACTTC
cdr3_aa: CASSEETLKYF
d_call: .
j_call: TRBJ2-4
v_call: TRBV2
clone_size: .

cdr3_nt: TGCGCCAGCAGCCAAGGTCCTGGGACTCCGGGACACACTCAAGAGACCCAGTACTTC
cdr3_aa: CASSQGPGTPGHTQETQYF
d_call: .
j_call: TRBJ2-5
v_call: TRBV4-1
clone_size: .

cdr3_nt: TGTGCCAGCTTGGAGGGAGCCTATGGCTACACCTTC
cdr3_aa: CASLEGAYGYTF
d_call: .
j_call: TRBJ1-2
v_call: TRBV28
clone_size: many

cdr3_nt: TGTGCCACCAGCAGAAGGACAGGGGGTACAGATACGCAGTATTTT
cdr3_aa: CATSRRTGGTDTQYF
d_call: TRBD1
j_call: TRBJ2-3
v_call: TRBV15
clone_size: .

cdr3_nt: TGTGCCTGGGACAGGGTCAATCAGCCCCAGCATTTT
cdr3_aa: CAWDRVNQPQHF
d_call: TRBD1
j_call: TRBJ1-5
v_call: TRBV30
clone_size: .

cdr3_nt: TGTGCCAGCAGCCAAGAGTCCGGGCGGGGCTTCTACAATGAGCAGTTCTTC
cdr3_aa: CASSQESGRGFYNEQFF
d_call: .
j_call: TRBJ2-1
v_call: TRBV4-2
clone_size: .

cdr3_nt: TGCGCCAGCCGGAGGGAGTTCGAGCAGTACTTC
cdr3_aa: CASRREFEQYF
d_call: .
j_call: TRBJ2-7
v_call: TRBV5-1
clone_size: .

cdr3_nt: TGTGCCAGCAGTTACTCCGGGGGCTTAGGTGAAAAACTGTTTTTT
cdr3_aa: CASSYSGGLGEKLFF
d_call: .
j_call: TRBJ1-4
v_call: TRBV6-5
clone_size: .

cdr3_nt: TGTGCCACCAGGAACTCTGGGGCCAACGTCCTGACTTTC
cdr3_aa: CATRNSGANVLTF
d_call: .
j_call: TRBJ2-6
v_call: TRBV15
clone_size: .

cdr3_nt: TGTGCCAGCAGCTTAGATGGGTTTTTCTACGAGCAGTACTTC
cdr3_aa: CASSLDGFFYEQYF
d_call: .
j_call: TRBJ2-7
v_call: TRBV11-2
clone_size: .

cdr3_nt: TGCGCCAGCGGCGAGCTACCCAAACTTGGAACCCGGCGCGCTCCCCTCTACAATGAGCAGTTCTTC
cdr3_aa: CASGELPKLGTRRAPLYNEQFF
d_call: .
j_call: TRBJ2-1
v_call: TRBV10-2
clone_size: .

cdr3_nt: TGTGCCAGCATACCGGGACAGGGATCTTCACCCCTCCACTTT
cdr3_aa: CASIPGQGSSPLHF
d_call: TRBD1
j_call: TRBJ1-6
v_call: TRBV6-6
clone_size: .

cdr3_nt: TGTGCCAGCAGTGAAGATTGGCAGGGATACTACGAGCAGTACTTC
cdr3_aa: CASSEDWQGYYEQYF
d_call: .
j_call: TRBJ2-7
v_call: TRBV6-1
clone_size: .

cdr3_nt: TGTGCCATCAGTGAAAGGGAAGGCACCTATAATTCACCCCTCCACTTT
cdr3_aa: CAISEREGTYNSPLHF
d_call: .
j_call: TRBJ1-6
v_call: TRBV10-3
clone_size: .

cdr3_nt: TGTGCCAGCAGCTTAGATGGACGGGGGGTTCGAAGCAATCAGCCCCAGCATTTT
cdr3_aa: CASSLDGRGVRSNQPQHF
d_call: .
j_call: TRBJ1-5
v_call: TRBV7-2
clone_size: .

cdr3_nt: TGTGCCAGCAGCTTAGGAGGGACCTACGAGCAGTACTTC
cdr3_aa: CASSLGGTYEQYF
d_call: .
j_call: TRBJ2-7
v_call: TRBV7-2
clone_size: .

cdr3_nt: TGTGCCCGGGGTGGGGGGATGGCTGAAGCTTTCTTT
cdr3_aa: CARGGGMAEAFF
d_call: .
j_call: TRBJ1-1
v_call: TRBV30
clone_size: .

cdr3_nt: TGTGCCAGCAGTTACTCGATCGGGGACAATCCCTACGAGCAGTACTTC
cdr3_aa: CASSYSIGDNPYEQYF
d_call: .
j_call: TRBJ2-7
v_call: TRBV6-5
clone_size: .

cdr3_nt: TGTGCCAGCAGCCTGGCAGGGGGAGAGACCCAGTACTTC
cdr3_aa: CASSLAGGETQYF
d_call: TRBD1
j_call: TRBJ2-5
v_call: TRBV5-4
clone_size: .

cdr3_nt: TGTGCCACCAGCAGAGGGGGGCGGCAGGATTCACCCCTCCACTTT
cdr3_aa: CATSRGGRQDSPLHF
d_call: .
j_call: TRBJ1-6
v_call: TRBV15
clone_size: .

cdr3_nt: TGTGCCAGTTCCCGTGCTAGCACAGATACGCAGTATTTT
cdr3_aa: CASSRASTDTQYF
d_call: .
j_call: TRBJ2-3
v_call: TRBV7-3
clone_size: once

cdr3_nt: TGCGCCAGCAGCGAGCCCGACAGGGTGGAGGGCACCATATATTTT
cdr3_aa: CASSEPDRVEGTIYF
d_call: TRBD1
j_call: TRBJ1-3
v_call: TRBV5-1
clone_size: once